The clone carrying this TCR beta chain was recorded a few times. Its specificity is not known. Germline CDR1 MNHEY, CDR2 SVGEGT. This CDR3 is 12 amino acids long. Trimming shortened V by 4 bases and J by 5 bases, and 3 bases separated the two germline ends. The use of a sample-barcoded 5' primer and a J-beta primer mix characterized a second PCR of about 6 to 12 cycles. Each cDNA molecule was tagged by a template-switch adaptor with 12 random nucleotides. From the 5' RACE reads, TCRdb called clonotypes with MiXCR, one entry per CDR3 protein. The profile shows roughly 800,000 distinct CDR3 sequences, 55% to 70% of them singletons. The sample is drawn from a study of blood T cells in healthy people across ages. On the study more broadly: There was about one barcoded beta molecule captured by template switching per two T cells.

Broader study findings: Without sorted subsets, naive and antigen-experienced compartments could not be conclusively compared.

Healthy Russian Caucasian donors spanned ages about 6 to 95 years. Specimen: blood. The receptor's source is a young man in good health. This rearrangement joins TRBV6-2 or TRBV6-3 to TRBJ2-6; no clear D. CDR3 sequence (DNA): TGTGCCAGCAGTTGGAGGGCCAACGTCCTGACTTTC. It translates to CASSWRANVLTF.